This TCR beta chain came from a study of blood T cell repertoires in COVID-19. Participant age was roughly 18 to 95 years, and participants resided in about two dozen US areas. The CDR3 covers 14 residues. J gave up 8 bases and V 6 bases, and 5 bases lay outside the gene matches. Per germline, CDR1 MNHEY and CDR2 SVGAGI. Original handling: Reference gene primer amplification in the assay estimated nucleated cell counts. Using immunoSEQ multiplex PCR, the repertoire was profiled, and TCRdb retains in-frame clones only, with some absent. The V and J calls and clone size are taken from that table; D and trimming were inferred from the DNA. The data contain 400,000 to 550,000 clones, about 90% of them singletons.

The chain combines TRBV6-5 with TRBJ1-3; 12 bases align to TRBD1. The specimen sequenced was PBMCs or T cells enriched from blood (not recorded which). The clonotype originates from a woman under 30 with acute COVID-19. CDR3 sequence: CASSLGQGADTIYF. The CDR3 DNA is TGTGCCAGCAGCCTGGGACAGGGGGCCGACACCATATATTTT.